These 15 T cell receptor beta chains share one sample of origin, sequenced in a study of CD8 T cells in ankylosing spondylitis (dated by TCRdb to 2016 to 2017). Library construction relied on 5' RACE. TCRdb shows the sequencer as Illumina HiSeq 2500. The raw public reads went through TCRdb reprocessing: fastp at Q25, MiXCR clone calling, in-frame beta chains kept. Identical CDR3 protein sequences are pooled into one entry, listed with their most common genes and DNA. The sample has some 130,000 distinct CDR3 sequences on record, over 9.5% of them singletons. The ten largest clonotypes hold 4.1% of the sample. The sequenced material came from blood, either unsorted or a sorted T cell fraction (not recorded which). These receptors originate from a female donor with ankylosing spondylitis or in good health (not recorded which).

The CDR3 protein is CASSIEVGLSLTDTQYF. The CDR3 DNA reads as TGTGCCAGCAGCATAGAAGTAGGGCTTAGTCTCACAGATACGCAGTATTTT. This chain uses TRBV7-8 with TRBJ2-3; unclear D gene. Germline V lookup: CDR1 SGHVS, CDR2 FQNEAQ. This CDR3 comprises 17 residues. Trimming took 5 bases from V and 2 from J, leaving 20 bases between them.

This clonotype appeared a few times. V gene TRBV10-1 combines with J gene TRBJ2-1, with 9 bases aligning to TRBD1. Germline trimming cut 6 bases from V and 7 bases from J; bases unmatched to any gene: 10. Germline loops: CDR1 WNHNN, CDR2 SYGVQD (reference sequence). This CDR3 is 15 amino acids long. For the CDR3, the DNA is TGCGCCAGCAGCGAAACAGGGGGCGCGAGAAATGAGCAGTTCTTC. Translation: CASSETGGARNEQFF.

This clonotype was detected many times. The chain uses TRBV12-3 or TRBV12-4 and TRBJ2-2, with D perhaps TRBD2 (5 bases). The CDR3 runs 15 residues. Trimming stripped 5 bases from V and 1 base from J, with 11 bases between. CDR3 sequence: CASSVEGRNTGELFF. The CDR3 DNA sequence: TGTGCCAGCAGTGTAGAAGGGAGGAACACCGGGGAGCTGTTTTTT.

This clonotype appeared many times. The rearrangement links TRBV20-1 to TRBJ1-2; D might be TRBD1 (6 bases). Per germline, CDR1 DFQATT and CDR2 SNEGSKA (reference sequence). The V and J ends lost 5 bases and 9 bases respectively, with 16 bases between them. The CDR3 is 12 residues long. In DNA, the CDR3 is TGCAGTGCTCCACCAACAGGGAGGCGCTACACCTTC. Its translation: CSAPPTGRRYTF.

This clonotype has a count of ten or more. The chain carries TRBV20-1 and TRBJ2-7; D call uncertain. CDR1 is DFQATT and CDR2 is SNEGSKA in the germline V gene (reference sequence). The germline V and J ends were trimmed by 6 bases and 5 bases, with 17 bases remaining between them. The CDR3 totals 13 residues. The CDR3 DNA reads TGCAGTGCCACGAAGTCTTTTGGCGACGAGCAGTACTTC. This encodes CSATKSFGDEQYF.

In its sample, this clonotype was seen once. This rearrangement joins TRBV7-9 to TRBJ2-3, with 11 bases that match TRBD2. Germline trimming cut 1 base from V and 0 bases from J; bases unmatched to any gene: 3. This CDR3 region has 17 residues. Germline values: CDR1 SEHNR, CDR2 FQNEAQ (reference sequence). The DNA for the CDR3 is TGTGCCAGCAGCTTAGGGACTAGCGGGCCTAGCACAGATACGCAGTATTTT. It translates to CASSLGTSGPSTDTQYF.

As regards this clonotype: Just one base apart from a much larger clone, this may be a read error. This chain connects TRBV28 to TRBJ2-7; D is unresolved. The length of the CDR3 is 14 residues. Trimming took 5 bases from V and 5 from J, leaving 16 bases between them. CDR1 is MDHEN, CDR2 SYDVKM, per germline. CDR3 in DNA: TGTGCCAGCAGTGATCAGGCAAGGACCCACGAGCAGTACTTC. The encoded protein is CASSDQARTHEQYF.

This clonotype was detected many times. This rearrangement joins TRBV7-8 to TRBJ2-1; D remains unclear. CDR3 length: 15 residues. V lost 5 bases and J 4 bases, leaving 15 bases between the germline ends. CDR1 is SGHVS, CDR2 FQNEAQ, per germline. CDR3 DNA sequence: TGTGCCAGCAGCCAGGAAGCCCGGTCGTACAATGAGCAGTTCTTC. Encoded protein: CASSQEARSYNEQFF.

Ten or more counts support this clonotype. The chain has TRBV3-1 and TRBJ1-4; 8 nucleotides match TRBD1. Per germline, CDR1 LGHDT and CDR2 YNNKEL (reference sequence). Germline trimming cut 3 bases from V and 7 bases from J; bases unmatched to any gene: 4. This CDR3 has 14 amino acids. CDR3 sequence (DNA): TGTGCCAGCAGCCATCAGGGGGCTTCTGAAAAACTGTTTTTT. As protein: CASSHQGASEKLFF.

This clonotype was seen many times. The genes are TRBV24-1 and TRBJ1-5, with D possibly being TRBD1 (5 bases). Germline values: CDR1 KGHDR, CDR2 SFDVKD. Trimming pared 4 bases from V and 15 bases from J, leaving 15 bases between. CDR3 length: 12 residues. The CDR3 loop reads CATSDLDSALHF. CDR3 nucleotides: TGTGCCACCAGTGACCTCGACAGTGCCCTGCATTTT.

This clonotype was recorded a few times. The V and J genes are TRBV5-1 and TRBJ2-3; TRBD2 aligns across 7 bases. J lost 3 bases, V lost 4 bases, and 11 bases had no gene match. The germline V gene has CDR1 SGHRS and CDR2 YFSETQ. The CDR3 is 16 amino acids. The CDR3 sequence: CASSAGQRGGTDTQYF. Written as DNA, the CDR3 is TGCGCCAGCAGCGCTGGTCAGCGGGGCGGGACAGATACGCAGTATTTT.

This clonotype has more than one count but fewer than ten. The rearrangement uses TRBV25-1 and TRBJ2-5, with a tentative D call TRBD2 (5 bases). CDR1 and CDR2 from the germline V gene are MGHDK and SYGVNS. The V and J ends lost 0 bases and 2 bases respectively, with 10 bases between them. The CDR3 has 15 amino acids. In DNA, the CDR3 is TGTGCCAGCAGTGAATACGGAGGACGACAAGAGACCCAGTACTTC. Translation: CASSEYGGRQETQYF.

At least ten counts were recorded for this clonotype. This chain joins TRBV5-1 and TRBJ1-3; the match to TRBD1 covers 7 bases. With V trimmed by 4 bases and J by 2 bases, 3 bases remained unmatched. The CDR3 extends over 14 amino acids. The germline V gene has CDR1 SGHRS and CDR2 YFSETQ. CDR3 DNA: TGCGCCAGCAGCCCGGGACAGCCTGGAAACACCATATATTTT. Translation: CASSPGQPGNTIYF.

About this clonotype: It may be a read error: a sequence one base away is much more abundant. This CDR3 reads CASSLQIGTDTQYF. In DNA form, the CDR3 reads TGCGCCAGCAGCTTGCAAATTGGCACAGATACGCAGTATTTT. The chain employs TRBV5-1 and TRBJ2-3; D remains unclear. The germline V and J ends were trimmed by 1 base and 1 base, with 7 bases remaining between them. Germline lookup yields CDR1 SGHRS and CDR2 YFSETQ. The CDR3 extends over 14 amino acids.

V and J are TRBV18 and TRBJ1-1; D is perhaps TRBD1 (6 bases). Deletions cut 3 bases from V and 5 bases from J, with 16 bases between. The CDR3 has 15 amino acids. Germline loops: CDR1 KGHSH, CDR2 LQKENI. The chain's CDR3 is CASSPQGGARTEAFF. In DNA, the CDR3 is TGTGCCAGCTCACCCCAAGGGGGGGCAAGGACTGAAGCTTTCTTT. The whole variable domain, remainder taken from reference TRBV18 and TRBJ1-1, is NAGVMQNPRHLVRRRGQEARLRCSPMKGHSHVYWYRQLPEEGLKFMVYLQKENIIDESGMPKERFSAEFPKEGPSILRIQQVVRGDSAAYFCASSPQGGARTEAFFGQGTRLTVV.